This TCR beta chain was captured in a study of cytomegalovirus exposure and HLA in healthy donors. Study-wide results and limits: An analysis done earlier found most TCR beta V segments productive about 87% or about 30% of the time.

The V gene's germline CDR1 is LNHNV and CDR2 YYDKDF (reference sequence). Losses at the gene ends were 0 bases for V and 2 bases for J; bases not matched to a gene: 4. There are 15 residues in the CDR3. With respect to this clone: What it recognizes is unknown.

Primers for the PCR totalled 60 Vbeta and 13 Jbeta. Using immunoSEQ multiplex PCR, the repertoire was profiled, and TCRdb retains in-frame clones only, with some absent. Among 150,000 or so clones listed, over 80% were seen once. This receptor was identified in a male donor in good health and CMV-seropositive. The source material was PBMCs. The chain links TRBV15 to TRBJ2-7; 7 nucleotides agree with TRBD1. CDR3 bases: TGTGCCACCAGCAGAGAAGGGACAGAAACCTACGAGCAGTACTTC. It codes for CATSREGTETYEQYF.